The rows below give T cell receptor beta chains drawn from one sample of a study of glioma-infiltrating T cells after dendritic cell vaccination. Profiled with immunoSEQ multiplex PCR; TCRdb holds only in-frame clones, not every one. The data show around 97,000 clones, with about four fifths seen just once and about 12% held by the top ten. Sequences were derived from blood, sampled before dendritic cell vaccination. The origin of the receptors is a human donor with glioblastoma. Both conserved end residues are trimmed from each CDR3. The order of the fields is J gene, D gene, V gene, CDR3 protein. The D gene is left open where the match is weak.

TRBJ2-1	TRBD1	TRBV5-1	ASSLPGQGNEQF
TRBJ2-3	TRBD2	TRBV5-1	ASTQRGPLIDTQY
TRBJ2-3	TRBD2	TRBV5-1	ASSSGTSGGTDTQY
TRBJ2-5	TRBD2	TRBV6-1	ASGERGGPGETQY
TRBJ2-1	NA	TRBV9	ASSVVSGPYNEQF
TRBJ1-6	TRBD1	TRBV10-3	AISESVTGGRNSPLH
TRBJ1-4	TRBD1	TRBV7-2	ASSQDRATNEKLF
TRBJ1-2	NA	TRBV7-2	ASSLEGLGYGYT
TRBJ2-5	NA	TRBV30	AWSVNPSETQY
TRBJ2-3	TRBD2	TRBV28	ASSKSVAGGADTQY
TRBJ2-7	NA	TRBV6-5	ASSYTQGGAKY
TRBJ1-2	TRBD1	TRBV7-8	ASSFRDSYGYT
TRBJ2-3	NA	TRBV15	ATSSGRGTTDTQY
TRBJ2-7	NA	TRBV11-3	ASSPQGGEQY
TRBJ1-2	TRBD1	TRBV10-3	ATETGGNYGYT
TRBJ2-1	NA	TRBV7-7	ASSLDRFDEQF
TRBJ2-1	NA	TRBV5-6	ASSPGRPYNEQF
TRBJ1-6	NA	TRBV6-6	ASSFTGNSPLH
TRBJ2-7	NA	TRBV7-3	ASSLLGGYEQY
TRBJ2-7	TRBD2	TRBV7-6	ASSPGLAMGEQY
TRBJ1-6	NA	TRBV30	AWSSRTPGNSPLH
TRBJ1-4	NA	TRBV6-1	ASSEQRGGNEKLF
TRBJ1-1	NA	TRBV12-5	ASGSLEVNTEAF
TRBJ2-4	TRBD2	TRBV27	ASTPTSGIKNIQY
TRBJ2-3	NA	TRBV5-4	ASSLDTSSTDTQY
TRBJ2-5	NA	TRBV30	AWRRAGQGVTKTQY
TRBJ1-1	TRBD1	TRBV30	AWSVLKGAAF
TRBJ1-2	NA	TRBV19	ASSMSSGGYT
TRBJ1-6	TRBD1	TRBV28	ASSLLAGGKSPLH
TRBJ1-2	NA	TRBV19	ASSIVTRYGYT
TRBJ2-3	TRBD2	TRBV27	ASSFFAGGASAAQY
TRBJ1-3	TRBD1	TRBV13	ASSWAGQTLAGNTIY
TRBJ1-2	NA	TRBV7-2	ASSHPSGQGGGYT
TRBJ1-1	TRBD1	TRBV5-1	ASSLGTGNAF
TRBJ2-4	TRBD2	TRBV4-2	ASSQGSGGLRY
TRBJ1-2	NA	TRBV25-1	ASSEFGRVGPDYGYT
TRBJ1-6	NA	TRBV6-5	ASSYEGRRDSPLH
TRBJ2-1	TRBD2	TRBV11-2	ASSLETSGVGGEQF
TRBJ2-1	NA	TRBV20-1	SAWGDEQF
TRBJ1-2	NA	TRBV7-9	ASSLGSGPSEYGYT
TRBJ1-6	TRBD1	TRBV6-1	ASSEVVGQGGDFSPLH
TRBJ2-7	TRBD2	TRBV5-1	ASSLLGEGPYEQY
TRBJ1-1	NA	TRBV5-1	ASSLEQGPSDYGAF
TRBJ1-3	TRBD1	TRBV5-4	ASSTGQGDRNTIY
TRBJ1-5	TRBD1	TRBV15	ATGTGINQPQH
TRBJ1-1	NA	TRBV11-3	ASSSKTENTEAF
TRBJ2-2	TRBD2	TRBV7-2	ASSSLAGGNTGELF
TRBJ2-5	NA	TRBV11-2	ASSFMGATQY
TRBJ1-1	NA	TRBV27	ASSPPTRTEAF
TRBJ1-6	NA	TRBV6-5	ASSYLDSPLH
TRBJ2-1	TRBD2	TRBV4-2	ASSFSGEPGF
TRBJ1-6	NA	TRBV30	AWSGQYNSPLH
NA	NA	TRBV2	ASSETFTYEQY
TRBJ2-1	TRBD2	TRBV4-2	ASSEPGLEQF
TRBJ2-7	TRBD2	TRBV19	ASSIAGTNYEQY
TRBJ1-1	TRBD1	TRBV5-4	ASSSRQGDTEAF
TRBJ2-1	NA	TRBV7-9	ASSPKWRSSYNEQF
TRBJ2-5	TRBD2	TRBV7-8	ASSARLAETQY
TRBJ1-5	NA	TRBV11-2	ASSPNTDQPQH